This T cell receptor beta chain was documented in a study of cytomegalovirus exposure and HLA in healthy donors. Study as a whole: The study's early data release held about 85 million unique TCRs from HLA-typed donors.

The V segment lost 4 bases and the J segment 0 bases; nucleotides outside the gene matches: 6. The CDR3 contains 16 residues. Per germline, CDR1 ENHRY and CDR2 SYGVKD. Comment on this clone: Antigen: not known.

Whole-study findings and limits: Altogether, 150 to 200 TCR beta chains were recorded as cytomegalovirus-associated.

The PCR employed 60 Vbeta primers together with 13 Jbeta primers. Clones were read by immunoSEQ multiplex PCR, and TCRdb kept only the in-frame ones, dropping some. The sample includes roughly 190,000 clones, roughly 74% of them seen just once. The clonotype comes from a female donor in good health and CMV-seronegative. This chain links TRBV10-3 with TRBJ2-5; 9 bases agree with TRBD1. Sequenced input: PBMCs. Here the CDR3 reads CAISGSGTGNQETQYF. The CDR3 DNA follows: TGTGCCATCAGTGGGTCAGGGACAGGGAACCAAGAGACCCAGTACTTC.